This entry features one TCR beta chain sequence. The length of the CDR3 is 17 residues. Germline V gene data show CDR1 as MGHRA and CDR2 as YSYEKL. V lost 2 bases and J 7 bases, leaving 18 bases between the germline ends. The sample belongs to a study of blood T cell repertoires in COVID-19. Study-level background: Sources were T cells, B-cell-depleted T cells, or PBMCs; the material itself was cDNA or gDNA.

In the source study's methods: Cell counts per sample came from amplifying reference gene primers. This table comes from immunoSEQ multiplex PCR, and its TCRdb copy is limited to in-frame clones, with some not included. V and J calls and clone size come straight from that table; D and trimming were deduced from the DNA. This table has 130,000 or so clones, 70% to 90% appearing once. Sequencing used peripheral blood. The receptor was derived from a woman in her sixties with acute or convalescent COVID-19. The chain joins TRBV4-1 to TRBJ1-6; D may be TRBD1 (6 bases). The CDR3 reads CASSQSPLGGTNSPLHF. The DNA of the CDR3 is TGCGCCAGCAGCCAATCCCCCTTAGGGGGAACCAATTCACCCCTCCACTTT.